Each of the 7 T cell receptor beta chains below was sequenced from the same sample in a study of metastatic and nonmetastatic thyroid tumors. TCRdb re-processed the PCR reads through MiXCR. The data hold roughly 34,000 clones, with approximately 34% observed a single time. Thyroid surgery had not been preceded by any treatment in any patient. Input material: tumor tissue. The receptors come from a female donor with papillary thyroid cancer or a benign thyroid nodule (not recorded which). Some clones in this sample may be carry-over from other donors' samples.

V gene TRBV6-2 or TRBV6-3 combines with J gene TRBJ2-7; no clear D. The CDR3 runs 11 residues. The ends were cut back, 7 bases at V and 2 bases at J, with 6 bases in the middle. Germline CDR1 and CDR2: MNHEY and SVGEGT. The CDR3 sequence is CASTQAYEQYF. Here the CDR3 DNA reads TGTGCCAGCACTCAAGCCTACGAGCAGTACTTC.

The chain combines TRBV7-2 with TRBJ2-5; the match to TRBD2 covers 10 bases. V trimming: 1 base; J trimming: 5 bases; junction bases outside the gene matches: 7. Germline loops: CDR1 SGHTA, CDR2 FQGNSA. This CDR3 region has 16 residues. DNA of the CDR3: TGTGCCAGCAGCTTAGGCCCTAGCGGGAGTGAGGAGACCCAGTACTTC. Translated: CASSLGPSGSEETQYF.

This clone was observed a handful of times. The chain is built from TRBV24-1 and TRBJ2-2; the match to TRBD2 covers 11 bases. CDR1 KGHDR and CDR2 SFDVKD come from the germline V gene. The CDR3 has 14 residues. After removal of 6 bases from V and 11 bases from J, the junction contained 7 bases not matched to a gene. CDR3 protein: CATSIAGGPSELFF. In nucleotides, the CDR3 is TGTGCCACCAGTATAGCGGGAGGGCCGAGTGAGCTGTTTTTT.

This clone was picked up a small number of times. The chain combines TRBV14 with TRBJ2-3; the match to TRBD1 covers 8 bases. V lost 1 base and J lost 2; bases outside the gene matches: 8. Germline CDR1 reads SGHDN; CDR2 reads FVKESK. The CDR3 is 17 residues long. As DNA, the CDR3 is TGTGCCAGCAGCCAAGGGGGGACAGGTTTTAACACAGATACGCAGTATTTT. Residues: CASSQGGTGFNTDTQYF.

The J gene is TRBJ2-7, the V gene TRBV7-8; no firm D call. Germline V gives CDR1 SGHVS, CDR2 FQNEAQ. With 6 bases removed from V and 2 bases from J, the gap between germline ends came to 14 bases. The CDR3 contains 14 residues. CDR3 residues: CASSPRLGTYEQYF. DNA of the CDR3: TGTGCCAGCAGTCCCCGACTGGGAACCTACGAGCAGTACTTC.

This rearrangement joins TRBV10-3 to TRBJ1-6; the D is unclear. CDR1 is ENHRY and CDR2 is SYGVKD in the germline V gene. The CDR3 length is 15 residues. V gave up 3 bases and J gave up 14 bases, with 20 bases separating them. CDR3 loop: CAISEGREGSEALHF. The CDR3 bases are TGTGCCATCAGTGAAGGTAGAGAAGGATCGGAAGCCCTCCACTTT.

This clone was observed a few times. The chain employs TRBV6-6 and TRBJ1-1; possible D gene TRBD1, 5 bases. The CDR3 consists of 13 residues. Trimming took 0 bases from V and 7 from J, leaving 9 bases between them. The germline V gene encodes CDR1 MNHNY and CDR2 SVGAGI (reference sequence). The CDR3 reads CASSYSIQGEAFF. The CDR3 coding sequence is TGTGCCAGCAGTTACTCTATTCAGGGTGAAGCTTTCTTT.